This T cell receptor (beta chain) was documented in a study of control samples from healthy donors and cancer patients. Only in-frame clones appear in the TCRdb table, and some are missing; sequencing was by immunoSEQ multiplex PCR. This table lists 150,000 to 200,000 clones. Germline-derived CDR1 and CDR2 are SEHNR and FQNEAQ (reference sequence). V was pared by 10 bases and J by 12 bases, with 24 bases between. This CDR3 has 13 amino acids. The J gene is TRBJ1-1, the V gene TRBV7-9; D not certain. Material for sequencing was blood. The sequence was collected from a woman aged 25-40 years in good health. The CDR3 reads CAIGIQKTLETFF. CDR3 coding DNA: TGTGCCATAGGTATTCAGAAGACATTGGAGACTTTCTTT.